This TCR beta chain was retrieved from a study of T-cell memory formation after mild COVID-19. Study context: The two donors had largely donor-specific TCR clusters.

CDR3 length: 16 residues. J lost 0 bases, V lost 6 bases, and 7 bases had no gene match. The germline V gene has CDR1 SGHVS and CDR2 FQNEAQ. Study-wide results and limits: Among clones contracting day 15 to 85, CD4/CD8 was balanced, whereas later expanders leaned CD4+. In pre-infection memory, a portion of responding clones appeared, which suggested that cross-reactive memory joined.

A 5'RACE reaction primed in the constant segment made cDNA libraries of TCR alpha and TCR beta, and these carried sample barcodes and UMIs. TCRdb reanalysed the 5' RACE reads using MiXCR and keeps one entry per CDR3 protein. The profile covers about 140,000 distinct CDR3 sequences, with 13% to 15% appearing a single time and around 27% taken by the ten largest. On this clonotype: The antigen is unknown.

The V and J genes are TRBV7-8 and TRBJ2-5; 10 bases map to TRBD2. Material: PBMCs or a T cell subset sorted from them (not recorded which). The receptor was derived from an adult woman who had mild COVID-19 (a few samples of this study predate the infection). Cell type and time point are not known. Here the CDR3 DNA reads TGTGCCAGCAGTTTTCGACTAGCGGGTAACCAAGAGACCCAGTACTTC. Amino acids: CASSFRLAGNQETQYF.